Sequencing of this TCR beta chain was carried out in a study of control samples from healthy donors and cancer patients. The V end was cut by 4 bases, the J end by 1 base, with 14 bases between. In germline, CDR1 is SGHNT, CDR2 YYREEE (reference sequence). The CDR3 is made up of 15 amino acids. The table came from immunoSEQ multiplex PCR; TCRdb's copy has only in-frame clones and leaves some out. The sample yields tens of thousands of clones, approximately 83% seen once. This receptor was taken from a man aged 55 to 70 in good health. The chain employs TRBV5-4 and TRBJ2-5; perhaps TRBD1 as D (5 bases). Sequences were obtained from blood. The CDR3 sequence: CASSPGGASQETQYF. CDR3 DNA sequence: TGTGCCAGCAGCCCAGGTGGGGCCTCCCAAGAGACCCAGTACTTC.